One and the same sample provided the 6 T cell receptor beta chains below, sequenced in a study of blood T cell repertoires in COVID-19. Only in-frame clones appear in the TCRdb table, and some are missing; sequencing was by immunoSEQ multiplex PCR. In the table there are 130,000 to 150,000 clones, around 80% of which are singletons. The sequenced material came from peripheral blood. These receptors all stem from a woman between 45 and 65 years old in a cohort sampled during active or convalescent COVID-19.

V gene TRBV30 combines with J gene TRBJ2-1; TRBD1 agrees at 7 bases. CDR3 size: 14 residues. J was trimmed by 7 bases and V by 1 base; bases with no gene match: 7. Germline CDR1 reads GTSNPN; CDR2 reads SVGIG (reference sequence). The CDR3 protein is CAWSARQGRNEQFF. CDR3 nucleotide sequence: TGTGCCTGGAGTGCAAGACAGGGTAGAAATGAGCAGTTCTTC. Together with reference TRBV30 and TRBJ2-1, the CDR3 gives the full variable domain: SQTIHQWPATLVQPVGSPLSLECTVEGTSNPNLYWYRQAAGRGLQLLFYSVGIGQISSEVPQNLSASRPQDRQFILSSKKLLLSDSGFYLCAWSARQGRNEQFFGPGTRLTVL.

This clone has only a few counts. The genes are TRBV5-1 and TRBJ1-2; 9 nucleotides line up with TRBD1. CDR3 size: 16 residues. V was clipped by 0 bases and J by 2 bases; unmatched bases: 5. CDR1 and CDR2 from the germline V gene are SGHRS and YFSETQ. CDR3 amino acids: CASSLGRDRANYGYTF. Here the CDR3 DNA reads TGCGCCAGCAGCTTGGGGAGGGACAGGGCGAACTATGGCTACACCTTC.

This clone was picked up one time. This rearrangement joins TRBV19 to TRBJ2-1, with 9 nucleotides matching TRBD1. This CDR3 is 16 amino acids long. The junction had 9 bases not matched to a gene; V was cut back by 3 bases and J by 6 bases. The germline CDR1 and CDR2 sequences are LNHDA and SQIVND (reference sequence). The CDR3 reads CASSIPGQGWGNEQFF. The CDR3 region has the DNA TGTGCCAGTAGTATTCCCGGACAGGGGTGGGGCAATGAGCAGTTCTTC.

The chain is built from TRBV29-1 and TRBJ2-5; 11 positions match TRBD2. CDR3 length equals 15 residues. V dropped 3 bases and J dropped 3; count of bases not matched to a gene: 6. Per the germline V gene, CDR1 is SQVTM and CDR2 is ANQGSEA. CDR3 DNA sequence: TGCAGCGTTGAGGTAGCGGGGGGGATAAAAGAGACCCAGTACTTC. As protein: CSVEVAGGIKETQYF.

There are a few counts of this clone. The chain is built from TRBV6-6 and TRBJ1-3, with D possibly being TRBD1 (6 bases). The CDR3 contains 15 residues. Germline assignment: CDR1 MNHNY and CDR2 SVGAGI (reference sequence). V gave up 5 bases and J gave up 3 bases, with 14 bases separating them. This CDR3 is CASSKGEMGGNTIYF. The CDR3 coding sequence is TGTGCCAGCAGTAAGGGGGAAATGGGTGGAAACACCATATATTTT.

Only one count was recorded for this clone. The chain employs TRBV7-2 and TRBJ2-1; TRBD2 agrees at 10 bases. This CDR3 is built from 17 residues. Germline V gene data show CDR1 as SGHTA and CDR2 as FQGNSA. The V and J ends lost 6 bases and 0 bases, in that order; junction bases with no gene match: 8. The CDR3 region is CASRGGLAGGSYNEQFF. For the CDR3, the DNA is TGTGCCAGCAGGGGCGGATTAGCGGGGGGCTCCTACAATGAGCAGTTCTTC. Full variable domain (missing parts from reference TRBV7-2 and TRBJ2-1): GAGVSQSPSNKVTEKGKDVELRCDPISGHTALYWYRQSLGQGLEFLIYFQGNSAPDKSGLPSDRFSAERTGGSVSTLTIQRTQQEDSAVYLCASRGGLAGGSYNEQFFGPGTRLTVL.